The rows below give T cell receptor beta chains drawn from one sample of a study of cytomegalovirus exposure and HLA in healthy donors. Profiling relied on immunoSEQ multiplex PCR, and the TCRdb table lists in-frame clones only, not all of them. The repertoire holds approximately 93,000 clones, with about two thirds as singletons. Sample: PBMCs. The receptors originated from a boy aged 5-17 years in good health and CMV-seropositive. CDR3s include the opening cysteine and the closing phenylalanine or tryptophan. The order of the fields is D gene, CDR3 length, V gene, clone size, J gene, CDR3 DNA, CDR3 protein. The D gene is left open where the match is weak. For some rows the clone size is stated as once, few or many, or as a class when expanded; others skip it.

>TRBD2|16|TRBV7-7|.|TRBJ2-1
TGTGCTAGCAGCTTAGACGGAGCGGGAGTGTCCAATGAGCAGTTCTTC
CASSLDGAGVSNEQFF
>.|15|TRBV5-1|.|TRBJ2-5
TGCGCCAGCAGCTTGGCAGGGGAAGACATGGAGACCCAGTACTTC
CASSLAGEDMETQYF
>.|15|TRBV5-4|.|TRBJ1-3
TGTGCCAGCAGCTTGGCCGGGATTGGTGGAAACACCATATATTTT
CASSLAGIGGNTIYF
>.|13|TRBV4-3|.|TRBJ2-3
TGCGCCAGCAGCCAAGTCTTCCTTCGTACGCAGTATTTT
CASSQVFLRTQYF
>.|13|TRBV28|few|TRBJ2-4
TGTGCCAGCAGTTCCGGAGCCAAAAACATTCAGTACTTC
CASSSGAKNIQYF
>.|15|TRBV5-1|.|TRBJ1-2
TGCGCCAGCAGCTTGGGGGGGGGCGGAAACTATGGCTACCCCTTC
CASSLGGGGNYGYPF
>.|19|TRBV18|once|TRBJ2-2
TGTGCCAGCTCACCACGGGCCAGTGTTTCGGGGATTGACACCGGGGAGCTGTTTTTT
CASSPRASVSGIDTGELFF
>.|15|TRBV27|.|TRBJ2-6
TGTGCCAGCAGTTTCGGATACTCTGGGGCCAACGTCCTGCCTTTC
CASSFGYSGANVLPF
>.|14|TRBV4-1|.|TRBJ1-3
TGCGCCAGCAGCCAAGAGGGGAGTGGAAACACCATATATTTT
CASSQEGSGNTIYF
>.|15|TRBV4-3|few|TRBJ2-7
TGCGCCAGCAGCCAAGATCTCGACGGGAGATACGAGCAGTACTTC
CASSQDLDGRYEQYF
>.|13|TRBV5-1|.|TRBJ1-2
TGCGCCAGCAGCTTCGCAGAAAACTATGGCTACACCTTC
CASSFAENYGYTF
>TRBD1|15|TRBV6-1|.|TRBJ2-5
TGTGCCAGCAGTTCCCCAGACAGGGATCAAGAGACCCAGTACTTC
CASSSPDRDQETQYF
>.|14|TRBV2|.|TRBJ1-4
TGTGCCAGCAGGATGGGGGGGAGCTATGAAAAACTGTTTTTT
CASRMGGSYEKLFF
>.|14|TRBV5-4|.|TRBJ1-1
TGTGCCAGCAGCCACAGGGAGAAGAACACTGAAGCTTTCTTT
CASSHREKNTEAFF
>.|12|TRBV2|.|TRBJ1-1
TGTGCCAGCAGTGAGCGGCGTCCTGAAGCTTTCTTT
CASSERRPEAFF
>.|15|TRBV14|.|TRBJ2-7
TGTGCCAGCAGCCTTCCCGGGACACACCCCTACGAGCAGTACTTC
CASSLPGTHPYEQYF
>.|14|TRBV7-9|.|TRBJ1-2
TGTGCCAGCAGCTTAGAGCGGACAGTATATGGCTACACCTTC
CASSLERTVYGYTF
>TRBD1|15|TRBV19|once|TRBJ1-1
TGTGCCAGTAGTGGGGGACAGGGGGTATTACCTGAAGCTTTCTTT
CASSGGQGVLPEAFF
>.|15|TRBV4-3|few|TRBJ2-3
TGCGCCAGCAGCCAAGATCGCGGGAGCACAGATACGCAGTATTTT
CASSQDRGSTDTQYF
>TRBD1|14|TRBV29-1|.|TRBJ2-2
TGCAGCACCCGACACAGGGGAGCCACCGGGGAGCTGTTTTTT
CSTRHRGATGELFF
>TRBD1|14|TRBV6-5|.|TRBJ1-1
TGTGCCAGCAGTTCCACAGGGGCGAGGACTGAAGCTTTCTTT
CASSSTGARTEAFF
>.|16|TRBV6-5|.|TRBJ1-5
TGTGCCAGCAGTTACTCAGGGGGTAATAGCAATCAGCCCCAGCATTTT
CASSYSGGNSNQPQHF
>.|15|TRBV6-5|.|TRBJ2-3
TGTGCCAGCAGTTTTCGACAGGCGAGGGCAGATACGCAGTATTTT
CASSFRQARADTQYF